Listed below are T cell receptor beta chains from one sample, sequenced in a study of cytomegalovirus exposure and HLA in healthy donors. The data were produced by immunoSEQ multiplex PCR, yet TCRdb's version contains in-frame clones alone and is incomplete. The sample lists 130,000 to 150,000 clones; 75% to 80% were seen once. The sample was PBMCs. The receptors stem from a man younger than 35 in good health and CMV-seronegative. Both conserved end residues are part of each CDR3. Fields, in order: J gene, V gene, clone size, D gene, CDR3 protein, CDR3 DNA. A D gene is named only where the DNA matches it firmly. Size tells how often a clone was seen (once, few, many) or the class of an expanded clone, and some rows leave it out.

j_call: TRBJ2-7
v_call: TRBV21-1
clone_size: -
d_call: -
cdr3_aa: CASSKSLQGKFHEQYF
cdr3_nt: TGTGCCAGCAGCAAGAGTCTGCAGGGGAAATTCCACGAGCAGTACTTC

j_call: TRBJ2-2
v_call: TRBV9
clone_size: once
d_call: -
cdr3_aa: CASSVRQGGSSTGELFF
cdr3_nt: TGTGCCAGCAGCGTCCGACAGGGAGGTTCTTCGACCGGGGAGCTGTTTTTT

j_call: TRBJ2-7
v_call: TRBV30
clone_size: -
d_call: -
cdr3_aa: CAWSGSRGTAYEQYF
cdr3_nt: TGTGCCTGGAGTGGATCTCGGGGTACGGCCTACGAGCAGTACTTC

j_call: TRBJ2-7
v_call: TRBV6-5
clone_size: few
d_call: TRBD2
cdr3_aa: CASSSGLASYEQYF
cdr3_nt: TGTGCCAGCAGTTCGGGACTAGCCTCCTACGAGCAGTACTTC

j_call: TRBJ2-7
v_call: TRBV27
clone_size: -
d_call: TRBD1
cdr3_aa: CASSFSGTGRDEQYF
cdr3_nt: TGTGCCAGCAGTTTCTCCGGGACAGGGCGAGACGAGCAGTACTTC

j_call: TRBJ2-3
v_call: TRBV7-3
clone_size: -
d_call: TRBD2
cdr3_aa: CASSPTAGGFTDTQYF
cdr3_nt: TGTGCCAGCAGCCCAACAGCGGGAGGGTTCACAGATACGCAGTATTTT

j_call: TRBJ2-3
v_call: TRBV6-1
clone_size: -
d_call: TRBD2
cdr3_aa: CASSAALTSDTDTQYF
cdr3_nt: TGTGCCAGCAGTGCCGCCCTGACTAGCGACACAGATACGCAGTATTTT

j_call: TRBJ1-1
v_call: TRBV10-3
clone_size: once
d_call: -
cdr3_aa: CAISEDKNTEAFF
cdr3_nt: TGTGCCATCAGTGAGGACAAGAACACTGAAGCTTTCTTT

j_call: TRBJ2-5
v_call: TRBV7-2
clone_size: -
d_call: -
cdr3_aa: CASSPFKGAGETQYF
cdr3_nt: TGTGCCAGCAGCCCCTTCAAGGGAGCTGGGGAGACCCAGTACTTC

j_call: TRBJ2-7
v_call: TRBV27
clone_size: -
d_call: -
cdr3_aa: CASSLGSGRGDYEQYF
cdr3_nt: TGTGCCAGCAGTTTAGGATCCGGGAGAGGGGACTACGAGCAGTACTTC

j_call: TRBJ2-5
v_call: TRBV19
clone_size: -
d_call: -
cdr3_aa: CASSATGYLETQYF
cdr3_nt: TGTGCCAGTAGTGCAACAGGGTATTTAGAGACCCAGTACTTC

j_call: TRBJ1-1
v_call: TRBV5-1
clone_size: -
d_call: -
cdr3_aa: CASSLEYSLNTEAFF
cdr3_nt: TGCGCCAGCAGCTTGGAATACAGCCTAAACACTGAAGCTTTCTTT

j_call: TRBJ2-6
v_call: TRBV28
clone_size: -
d_call: -
cdr3_aa: CASSGGSRSGANVLTF
cdr3_nt: TGTGCCAGCAGTGGAGGCTCTCGCTCTGGGGCCAACGTCCTGACTTTC

j_call: TRBJ2-3
v_call: TRBV19
clone_size: -
d_call: TRBD2
cdr3_aa: CASSLLAGWDPLPDTQYF
cdr3_nt: TGTGCCAGTAGCCTACTAGCGGGGTGGGACCCCCTCCCAGATACGCAGTATTTT

j_call: TRBJ2-7
v_call: TRBV7-9
clone_size: few
d_call: -
cdr3_aa: CASSLGTLDEQYF
cdr3_nt: TGTGCCAGCAGCTTAGGGACACTGGACGAGCAGTACTTC

j_call: TRBJ2-2
v_call: TRBV5-4
clone_size: -
d_call: -
cdr3_aa: CASSSPGAGELFF
cdr3_nt: TGTGCCAGCAGCTCCCCCGGGGCCGGGGAGCTGTTTTTT

j_call: TRBJ2-2
v_call: TRBV19
clone_size: few
d_call: -
cdr3_aa: CASIGRQGGPGELFF
cdr3_nt: TGTGCCAGTATAGGGCGGCAGGGTGGACCCGGGGAGCTGTTTTTT

j_call: TRBJ2-5
v_call: TRBV18
clone_size: -
d_call: TRBD2
cdr3_aa: CASSPAIAGAQETQYF
cdr3_nt: TGTGCCAGCTCACCAGCGATAGCGGGGGCCCAAGAGACCCAGTACTTC

j_call: TRBJ1-1
v_call: TRBV9
clone_size: -
d_call: -
cdr3_aa: CASSVGREQNTEAFF
cdr3_nt: TGTGCCAGCAGCGTCGGCAGGGAACAGAACACTGAAGCTTTCTTT

j_call: TRBJ1-2
v_call: TRBV4-1
clone_size: -
d_call: -
cdr3_aa: CASSQDGRSSDGYTF
cdr3_nt: TGCGCCAGCAGCCAAGATGGCCGCAGCAGCGATGGCTACACCTTC

j_call: TRBJ2-5
v_call: TRBV27
clone_size: once
d_call: TRBD2
cdr3_aa: CASSLYDMGGETQYF
cdr3_nt: TGTGCCAGCAGTTTATATGACATGGGGGGGGAGACCCAGTACTTC

j_call: TRBJ1-5
v_call: TRBV19
clone_size: -
d_call: TRBD1
cdr3_aa: CASTPEEGAGYQPQHF
cdr3_nt: TGTGCCAGTACCCCCGAGGAGGGGGCCGGATATCAGCCCCAGCATTTT

j_call: TRBJ2-1
v_call: TRBV7-9
clone_size: -
d_call: TRBD2
cdr3_aa: CASSYASGMHNEQFF
cdr3_nt: TGTGCCAGCAGCTACGCTAGCGGGATGCACAATGAGCAGTTCTTC

j_call: TRBJ2-5
v_call: TRBV18
clone_size: -
d_call: -
cdr3_aa: CASSPYQETQYF
cdr3_nt: TGTGCCAGCTCACCCTACCAAGAGACCCAGTACTTC

j_call: TRBJ1-5
v_call: TRBV18
clone_size: -
d_call: TRBD1
cdr3_aa: CASSPLGQGNQPQHF
cdr3_nt: TGTGCCAGCTCGCCATTGGGACAGGGCAATCAGCCCCAGCATTTT

j_call: TRBJ2-1
v_call: TRBV11-2
clone_size: -
d_call: TRBD1
cdr3_aa: CASDPGTASYNEQFF
cdr3_nt: TGTGCCAGTGACCCCGGGACAGCCTCCTACAATGAGCAGTTCTTC